The 9 T cell receptor beta chains below come from one sample, sequenced in a study of blood T cells in healthy people across ages. Primed by a sample-barcoded 5' primer and a J-beta primer mix, a second PCR proceeded for roughly 6 to 12 cycles. TCRdb reprocessed the 5' RACE reads via MiXCR and lists one record per CDR3 protein. The repertoire holds roughly 1,500,000 distinct CDR3 sequences, with about 35% as singletons. The specimen sequenced was blood. The receptors derive from a woman in her twenties or thirties in good health.

This clonotype was detected ten times or more. This chain connects TRBV20-1 to TRBJ2-7, with 8 nucleotides matching TRBD1. The germline V gene has CDR1 DFQATT and CDR2 SNEGSKA (reference sequence). The CDR3 has 13 amino acids. With V trimmed by 0 bases and J by 12 bases, 10 bases remained unmatched. The CDR3 here is CSAREVVTGGWYF. The CDR3 bases are TGCAGTGCTAGAGAGGTCGTTACAGGGGGGTGGTACTTC.

This clonotype was counted a few times. CDR3 sequence reads: CASSAPDHGFNEQFF. In DNA form, the CDR3 reads TGTGCCAGCAGTGCCCCTGACCACGGGTTCAATGAGCAGTTCTTC. The rearrangement joins TRBV12-3 or TRBV12-4 to TRBJ2-1; D gene ambiguous. Deletions cut 5 bases from V and 6 bases from J, with 17 bases between. The CDR3 extends over 15 amino acids.

The chain is built from TRBV27 and TRBJ1-1, with no clear D. CDR1 and CDR2 (germline): MNHEY, SMNVEV (reference sequence). The CDR3 extends over 15 amino acids. V was trimmed by 9 bases and J by 0 bases, leaving 17 bases between them. CDR3 DNA: TGTGCCAGTAGTAGGATGGGTAGCATGAACACTGAAGCTTTCTTT. Protein product: CASSRMGSMNTEAFF.

The chain uses TRBV29-1 and TRBJ1-1; TRBD1 agrees at 9 bases. J was trimmed by 1 base and V by 5 bases; bases with no gene match: 8. CDR1 is SQVTM, CDR2 ANQGSEA, per germline. The CDR3 sequence is 15 residues long. The CDR3 sequence is CSVPGQGSRNTEAFF. The CDR3 region has the DNA TGCAGCGTTCCGGGACAGGGATCGAGGAACACTGAAGCTTTCTTT.

This clonotype came up many times. The rearrangement uses TRBV10-3 and TRBJ1-4; 9 bases line up with TRBD1. Germline CDR1 and CDR2: ENHRY and SYGVKD. The CDR3 consists of 15 residues. After removal of 4 bases from V and 8 bases from J, the junction contained 8 bases not matched to a gene. The CDR3 protein is CAISAQQGTGEKLFF. The CDR3 DNA is TGTGCCATCAGTGCCCAGCAGGGGACAGGGGAAAAACTGTTTTTT.

This clonotype has more than one count but fewer than ten. The genes are TRBV4-1 and TRBJ2-3; D is unclear. Germline lookup yields CDR1 MGHRA and CDR2 YSYEKL. The CDR3 contains 13 residues. V gave up 1 base and J gave up 7 bases, with 9 bases separating them. CDR3 amino acids: CASSQGSANTQYF. CDR3 nucleotides: TGCGCCAGCAGCCAAGGCTCAGCAAATACGCAGTATTTT.

This clonotype appeared many times. The chain uses TRBV20-1 and TRBJ2-3; no definite D call. CDR3 length: 10 amino acids. The germline CDR1 and CDR2 sequences are DFQATT and SNEGSKA (reference sequence). Trimming removed 5 bases at V and 11 bases at J, with 11 bases between. CDR3 sequence reads: CSAPDDVQYF. In DNA form, the CDR3 reads TGCAGTGCTCCGGACGATGTGCAGTATTTT.

The chain uses TRBV20-1 and TRBJ2-5; 9 positions match TRBD2. Losses at the gene ends were 5 bases for V and 3 bases for J; bases not matched to a gene: 13. Germline V lookup: CDR1 DFQATT, CDR2 SNEGSKA (reference sequence). The CDR3 is 16 amino acids. CDR3 loop: CSAPPWPSGNKETQYF. For the CDR3, the DNA is TGCAGTGCTCCCCCTTGGCCTAGCGGGAATAAAGAGACCCAGTACTTC.

The chain combines TRBV4-1 with TRBJ1-3, with D hard to call. V shed 4 bases and J shed 0 bases, with 10 bases lying between them. Germline CDR1 and CDR2: MGHRA and YSYEKL. This CDR3 contains 15 residues. The CDR3 region has the DNA TGCGCCAGCAGCCGAGGCAGAAGCTCTGGAAACACCATATATTTT. Translated: CASSRGRSSGNTIYF.